These T cell receptor beta chains were read from a single sample in a study of blood T cell repertoires in COVID-19. Produced via immunoSEQ multiplex PCR; TCRdb's table is partial and in-frame only. The data show 350,000 to 550,000 clones, around nine tenths seen once. The sequenced material came from PBMCs or T cells enriched from blood (not recorded which). These receptors were collected from a woman between 18 and 29 years old with acute COVID-19. The CDR3 runs from the conserved cysteine through the conserved F or W. The order of the fields is D gene, clone size, J gene, V gene, CDR3 DNA, CDR3 protein. D genes are given only for firm matches. A row's size may be missing; if present it is once, few, many or a size class.

d_gene: TRBD2
abundance: few
j_gene: TRBJ2-7
v_gene: TRBV4-2
CDR3nt: TGTGCCAGCAGCCAAGGGACTAGCGGGGGGGCCTACGAGCAGTACTTC
CDR3aa: CASSQGTSGGAYEQYF

d_gene: NA
abundance: NA
j_gene: TRBJ2-1
v_gene: TRBV11-3
CDR3nt: TGTGCCAGCAGCTTCGGCGGAATCAACATTAGGAATGAGCAGTTCTTC
CDR3aa: CASSFGGINIRNEQFF

d_gene: NA
abundance: NA
j_gene: TRBJ1-2
v_gene: TRBV3-1/TRBV3-2
CDR3nt: TGTGCCAGCAGGGAAGCGGGGCCTAAATCTGGCTACACCTTC
CDR3aa: CASREAGPKSGYTF

d_gene: NA
abundance: few
j_gene: TRBJ1-5
v_gene: TRBV7-8
CDR3nt: TGTGCCAGCCCAGGTCGGCCGGCGTTTTATAGCAATCAGCCCCAGCATTTT
CDR3aa: CASPGRPAFYSNQPQHF

d_gene: NA
abundance: NA
j_gene: TRBJ2-7
v_gene: TRBV18
CDR3nt: TGTGCCAGCTCACAGGACACCTATTCCTACGAGCAGTACTTC
CDR3aa: CASSQDTYSYEQYF

d_gene: TRBD1
abundance: NA
j_gene: TRBJ2-5
v_gene: TRBV7-3
CDR3nt: TGTGCCAGCAGCTTAGACAGGGTTACGGAGACCCAGTACTTC
CDR3aa: CASSLDRVTETQYF

d_gene: NA
abundance: few
j_gene: TRBJ2-7
v_gene: TRBV7-2
CDR3nt: TGTGCCATCTACAGGTGGGGTGTGCGGTACGAGCAGTACTTC
CDR3aa: CAIYRWGVRYEQYF

d_gene: NA
abundance: once
j_gene: TRBJ1-2
v_gene: TRBV13
CDR3nt: TGTGCCAGCAGCTTAGGGCGGAATAACTATGGCTACACCTTC
CDR3aa: CASSLGRNNYGYTF

d_gene: NA
abundance: NA
j_gene: TRBJ1-5
v_gene: TRBV28
CDR3nt: TGTGCCAGCAGTCCCGGGACGGGGGATCAGCCCCAGCATTTT
CDR3aa: CASSPGTGDQPQHF

d_gene: TRBD1
abundance: NA
j_gene: TRBJ2-2
v_gene: TRBV5-1
CDR3nt: TGCGCCAGCAGACCTGGGACAGGGGCCGCCGGGGAGCTGTTTTTT
CDR3aa: CASRPGTGAAGELFF

d_gene: TRBD1
abundance: NA
j_gene: TRBJ1-4
v_gene: TRBV5-6
CDR3nt: TGTGCCAGCAGCTTGGGGACAGGGCAGGACGAAAAACTGTTTTTT
CDR3aa: CASSLGTGQDEKLFF

d_gene: NA
abundance: NA
j_gene: TRBJ1-5
v_gene: TRBV7-9
CDR3nt: TGTGCCAGCAGCTTACAAGAATCGGATCAGCCCCAGCATTTT
CDR3aa: CASSLQESDQPQHF

d_gene: TRBD2
abundance: NA
j_gene: TRBJ2-1
v_gene: TRBV2
CDR3nt: TGTGCCAGCCCGGGACTAGCGGGAGGTGAGCAGTTCTTC
CDR3aa: CASPGLAGGEQFF

d_gene: TRBD2
abundance: NA
j_gene: TRBJ2-7
v_gene: TRBV5-5
CDR3nt: TGTGCCAGCAGCTCATTCTGGGGGGGAAATACAGCCAACTACGAGCAGTACTTC
CDR3aa: CASSSFWGGNTANYEQYF

d_gene: NA
abundance: once
j_gene: TRBJ1-6
v_gene: TRBV5-6
CDR3nt: TGTGCCAGCAGCCCAGGGTTCCTCCAGTCACCCCTCCACTTT
CDR3aa: CASSPGFLQSPLHF

d_gene: NA
abundance: NA
j_gene: TRBJ2-1
v_gene: TRBV11-2
CDR3nt: TGTGCCAGCAGCTTAGATCCCGGACTGAACAATGAGCAGTTCTTC
CDR3aa: CASSLDPGLNNEQFF

d_gene: TRBD1
abundance: NA
j_gene: TRBJ1-4
v_gene: TRBV6-2/TRBV6-3
CDR3nt: TGTGCCAGCAGTTCAGACGGGACAGGGAATGAAAAACTGTTTTTT
CDR3aa: CASSSDGTGNEKLFF

d_gene: NA
abundance: NA
j_gene: TRBJ2-3
v_gene: TRBV11-2
CDR3nt: TGTGCCAGCACTACCAAGTTCACAGATACGCAGTATTTT
CDR3aa: CASTTKFTDTQYF

d_gene: TRBD1
abundance: NA
j_gene: TRBJ1-4
v_gene: TRBV5-1
CDR3nt: TGCGCCAGCAGCCCGGGACAGAGGAATGAAAAACTGTTTTTT
CDR3aa: CASSPGQRNEKLFF

d_gene: TRBD2
abundance: NA
j_gene: TRBJ2-5
v_gene: TRBV30
CDR3nt: TGTGCCTGGGACGGGGGGGCGGCCGAGACCCAGTACTTC
CDR3aa: CAWDGGAAETQYF

d_gene: TRBD1
abundance: NA
j_gene: TRBJ2-3
v_gene: TRBV19
CDR3nt: TGTGCCAGCGCAGGGGGTAAAAGAGATACGCAGTATTTT
CDR3aa: CASAGGKRDTQYF

d_gene: TRBD1
abundance: NA
j_gene: TRBJ1-6
v_gene: TRBV7-8
CDR3nt: TGTGCCAGCAGCCCCCTGGGACAGCTTAATTCACCCCTCCACTTT
CDR3aa: CASSPLGQLNSPLHF

d_gene: TRBD2
abundance: NA
j_gene: TRBJ2-5
v_gene: TRBV12-5
CDR3nt: TGTGCTAGTGGTTTACAGGTCGGCGGGGGTGAGACCCAGTACTTC
CDR3aa: CASGLQVGGGETQYF

d_gene: NA
abundance: NA
j_gene: TRBJ1-1
v_gene: TRBV20-1
CDR3nt: TGCAGTTCCGGGACAACCACTGAAGCTTTCTTT
CDR3aa: CSSGTTTEAFF

d_gene: NA
abundance: few
j_gene: TRBJ1-5
v_gene: TRBV10-2
CDR3nt: TGCGCCAGCAGATCCCTTCCGTTGCAGGGGTTGGATCAGCCCCAGCATTTT
CDR3aa: CASRSLPLQGLDQPQHF